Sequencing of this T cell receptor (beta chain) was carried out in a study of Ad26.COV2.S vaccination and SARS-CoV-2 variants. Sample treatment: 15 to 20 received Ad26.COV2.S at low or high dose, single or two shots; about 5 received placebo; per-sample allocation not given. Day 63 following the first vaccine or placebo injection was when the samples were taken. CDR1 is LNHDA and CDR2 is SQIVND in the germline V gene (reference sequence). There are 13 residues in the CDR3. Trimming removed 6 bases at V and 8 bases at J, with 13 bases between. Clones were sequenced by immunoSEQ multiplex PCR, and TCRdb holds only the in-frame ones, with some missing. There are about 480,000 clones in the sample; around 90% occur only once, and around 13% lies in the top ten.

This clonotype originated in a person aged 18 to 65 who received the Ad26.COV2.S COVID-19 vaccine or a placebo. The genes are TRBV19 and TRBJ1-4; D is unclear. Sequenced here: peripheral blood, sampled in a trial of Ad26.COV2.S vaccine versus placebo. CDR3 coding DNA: TGTGCCAGTAGCCCCGGCGGTACGGAAAAACTGTTTTTT. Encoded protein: CASSPGGTEKLFF.